Presented here are 19 T cell receptor beta chains from one specimen sequenced in a study of shared clonotypes between healthy human individuals. Here immunoSEQ multiplex PCR was the method, and the copy in TCRdb shows in-frame clones only, minus some. The sample lists roughly 2,500,000 clones; 90% to 95% were seen once. The sample taken for sequencing was naive CD4+ T cells from PBMCs. Indicated subset: CD45RA+ positively selected. These receptors came from a man aged 18 to 35 in good health. Some clones in this sample may be carry-over from other donors' samples.

The chain is built from TRBV7-3 and TRBJ2-1, with TRBD2 matching 9 bases. The CDR3 is made up of 17 amino acids. Trimming took 5 bases from V and 0 from J; bases not matched to a gene: 8. Germline V gene lookup returns CDR1 SGHTA and CDR2 FQGTGA. This CDR3 reads CASSRRTSASSYNEQFF. As DNA, the CDR3 is TGTGCCAGCAGCCGGAGGACTAGCGCCAGCTCCTACAATGAGCAGTTCTTC.

The genes are TRBV28 and TRBJ2-7; 10 bases are a match to TRBD2. The CDR3 totals 16 residues. Germline V gene lookup returns CDR1 MDHEN and CDR2 SYDVKM. With 6 bases clipped from V and 2 bases from J, the junction kept 10 bases outside the gene matches. The CDR3 loop is CASSSRVAGGPYEQYF. CDR3 in DNA: TGTGCCAGCAGCTCTCGGGTAGCGGGAGGCCCCTACGAGCAGTACTTC.

A word on this clone: This sample also contains other DNA sequences that code for the same CDR3. The V gene is TRBV5-1, the J gene TRBJ2-5; 14 nucleotides match TRBD2. The germline gives CDR1 SGHRS, CDR2 YFSETQ. The V gene end was trimmed by 4 bases and the J gene end by 3 bases; junction bases not matched to a gene: 5. This CDR3 has 16 residues. The CDR3 protein is CASSLGGLAGEETQYF. In DNA form, the CDR3 reads TGCGCCAGCAGCCTGGGGGGACTAGCGGGAGAAGAGACCCAGTACTTC.

The chain joins TRBV28 to TRBJ2-7; 9 bases are shared with TRBD1. V dropped 6 bases and J dropped 2; count of bases not matched to a gene: 8. CDR1 MDHEN and CDR2 SYDVKM come from the germline V gene. This CDR3 spans 15 amino acids. The CDR3: CASSTGTGTPYEQYF. The CDR3, as DNA: TGTGCCAGCAGCACCGGGACAGGGACGCCCTACGAGCAGTACTTC.

The J gene is TRBJ2-7, the V gene TRBV7-8; D is unresolved. This CDR3 is 13 amino acids long. The germline CDR1 and CDR2 sequences are SGHVS and FQNEAQ. V was pared by 5 bases and J by 2 bases, with 10 bases between. The CDR3, as DNA: TGTGCCAGCAGCCGTGGGTGGGCCTACGAGCAGTACTTC. Its translation: CASSRGWAYEQYF.

This clone was picked up one time. The chain uses TRBV6-6 and TRBJ2-7; 12 nucleotides agree with TRBD2. The ends lost 4 bases at V and 6 bases at J; junction bases unmatched: 7. Per the germline V gene, CDR1 is MNHNY and CDR2 is SVGAGI (reference sequence). The CDR3 loop spans 15 amino acids. The CDR3 region has the DNA TGTGCCAGCAGTTCTCTAGCGGGAGGGCCCTCCGAGCAGTACTTC. Encoded protein: CASSSLAGGPSEQYF.

The V and J genes are TRBV18 and TRBJ2-7; 7 positions match TRBD1. The germline gives CDR1 KGHSH, CDR2 LQKENI. V shed 6 bases, J shed 0 bases, and the junction held 5 bases outside the gene matches. This CDR3 spans 14 amino acids. The CDR3 coding sequence is TGTGCCAGCTCCCTTGACAGGGACTCCTACGAGCAGTACTTC. This codes for CASSLDRDSYEQYF.

The V call is TRBV19, the J call TRBJ2-4, with D perhaps matching TRBD1 or TRBD2 (7 bases each). Germline values: CDR1 LNHDA, CDR2 SQIVND (reference sequence). The length of the CDR3 is 16 residues. Deletions cut 5 bases from V and 1 base from J, with 15 bases between. Here the CDR3 DNA reads TGTGCCAGTAGTGCAGACAGGGAGGGGGCCAAAAACATTCAGTACTTC. Its protein product is CASSADREGAKNIQYF.

The chain couples TRBV2 to TRBJ1-1; 11 nucleotides agree with TRBD1. This CDR3 comprises 13 residues. Losses at the gene ends were 6 bases for V and 8 bases for J; bases not matched to a gene: 5. CDR1 SNHLY and CDR2 FYNNEI come from the germline V gene. CDR3 sequence: CASRGQGGSEAFF. CDR3 DNA sequence: TGTGCCAGCAGGGGACAGGGGGGCTCGGAAGCTTTCTTT.

The CDR3 DNA sequence: TGTGCCAGCAGCGTTTTCCCGGGACAGGGGGCCAATGAGCAGTTCTTC. Amino acids: CASSVFPGQGANEQFF. The rearrangement uses TRBV5-4 and TRBJ2-1; TRBD1 agrees at 12 bases. J lost 6 bases, V lost 4 bases, and 8 bases had no gene match. The CDR3 contains 16 residues. Germline V CDR1 and CDR2: SGHNT, YYREEE (reference sequence).

The J gene is TRBJ2-1, the V gene TRBV4-1; 14 bases align to TRBD2. Germline CDR1 reads MGHRA; CDR2 reads YSYEKL. V trimming: 5 bases; J trimming: 5 bases; junction bases outside the gene matches: 14. CDR3 length: 19 amino acids. Written as DNA, the CDR3 is TGCGCCAGCAGCACCCGACTAGCGGGAGGGAGTCGGGTGAACAATGAGCAGTTCTTC. This encodes CASSTRLAGGSRVNNEQFF.

The DNA for the CDR3 is TGTGCCAGCAGTTCACAGGGCGTCTCTGGGGCCAACGTCCTGACTTTC. Protein product: CASSSQGVSGANVLTF. This rearrangement joins TRBV28 to TRBJ2-6; D might be TRBD1 (6 bases). Germline assignment: CDR1 MDHEN and CDR2 SYDVKM. Trimming shortened V by 4 bases and J by 0 bases, and 10 bases separated the two germline ends. The CDR3 covers 16 residues.

This chain joins TRBV19 and TRBJ1-2; TRBD1 matches at 9 bases. This CDR3 has 14 amino acids. The germline CDR1 and CDR2 sequences are LNHDA and SQIVND (reference sequence). The trim removed 5 bases at V and 6 bases at J, leaving 7 bases unmatched. The CDR3 reads CASSAQQGADGYTF. CDR3 bases: TGTGCCAGTAGTGCCCAACAGGGGGCGGATGGCTACACCTTC.

The chain couples TRBV5-1 to TRBJ2-1, with 7 bases fitting TRBD2. V was clipped by 4 bases and J by 5 bases; unmatched bases: 12. CDR3 length: 16 amino acids. Germline values: CDR1 SGHRS, CDR2 YFSETQ. The CDR3 region is CASSPHTGGDDNEQFF. The CDR3 nucleotides read TGCGCCAGCAGCCCCCATACGGGAGGTGATGACAATGAGCAGTTCTTC.

The V call is TRBV2, the J call TRBJ2-7; D is perhaps TRBD2 (6 bases). There are 13 residues in the CDR3. Germline V gene data show CDR1 as SNHLY and CDR2 as FYNNEI. V was cut by 5 bases and J by 7 bases, with 15 bases left in between. DNA of the CDR3: TGTGCCAGCAGTAATGGAAAGGCGGGGGAGCAGTACTTC. Encoded protein: CASSNGKAGEQYF.

This chain joins TRBV5-4 and TRBJ2-7, with 9 bases fitting TRBD2. The CDR3 loop spans 15 amino acids. Germline V gene sequence: CDR1 SGHNT, CDR2 YYREEE (reference sequence). V lost 2 bases to trimming and J lost 3 bases; unmatched junction nucleotides: 6. CDR3 DNA sequence: TGTGCCAGCAGCTTCGGCGGGAGGGCCGGCTACGAGCAGTACTTC. It is translated as CASSFGGRAGYEQYF.

This clone was seen once. Other DNA sequences within the sample encode an identical CDR3. The rearrangement uses TRBV6-6 and TRBJ1-5, with D maybe TRBD1 (6 bases). This CDR3 region has 14 residues. Trimming removed 4 bases at V and 1 base at J, with 8 bases between. Germline loops: CDR1 MNHNY, CDR2 SVGAGI (reference sequence). CDR3 sequence: CASSFQGSNQPQHF. In DNA, the CDR3 is TGTGCCAGCAGTTTTCAGGGGAGCAATCAGCCCCAGCATTTT.

V and J are TRBV7-6 and TRBJ1-1, with D possibly TRBD1 on 5 matching bases. In germline, CDR1 is SGHVS, CDR2 FNYEAQ. There are 13 residues in the CDR3. V lost 3 bases and J 1 base, leaving 6 bases between the germline ends. The DNA for the CDR3 is TGTGCCAGCAGCTTCGGGGGGAACACTGAAGCTTTCTTT. This codes for CASSFGGNTEAFF.

The rearrangement links TRBV6-1 to TRBJ1-1, with 7 bases fitting TRBD1. Germline V lookup: CDR1 MNHNS, CDR2 SASEGT. This CDR3 contains 13 residues. V dropped 7 bases and J dropped 1; count of bases not matched to a gene: 3. Here the CDR3 reads CASIGQANTEAFF. Written as DNA, the CDR3 is TGTGCCAGCATTGGACAGGCGAACACTGAAGCTTTCTTT.